What follows describes a single TCR beta chain. Its antigen is still unknown. Sequencing used immunoSEQ multiplex PCR; TCRdb keeps in-frame clones, though not all of them. The sample shows more than 20,000 clones, about three quarters of them seen only once. This entry belongs to a study of vaccination effects on CD4 cells after COVID-19. Study-wide results and limits: Researchers reported few convalescent patients and no early post-infection timepoints in the study.

The V end lost 5 bases, the J end lost 1 base, and 9 bases lay between the germline ends. Germline V lookup: CDR1 SGHVS, CDR2 FQNEAQ. The CDR3 is 14 residues long. Before sequencing took place, the ViraFEST assay used viral peptide pools to expand antigen-specific CD4+ T cells. CD4+ T cell isolation took place after 10 days of culture. Their SARS-CoV-2 infection, verified by PCR, occurred between March and December 2020. Half the medium was replaced with IL-2 medium on days 3 and 7. Sequenced material: CD4+ T cells from PBMCs cultured with HCoV-NL63 spike peptides, taken before COVID-19 vaccination. This receptor was obtained from a human donor who had a prior SARS-CoV-2 infection. The chain employs TRBV7-8 and TRBJ1-3, with D unresolved. This CDR3 reads CASSVTWSGNTIYF. CDR3 nucleotides: TGTGCCAGCAGCGTGACGTGGTCTGGAAACACCATATATTTT.